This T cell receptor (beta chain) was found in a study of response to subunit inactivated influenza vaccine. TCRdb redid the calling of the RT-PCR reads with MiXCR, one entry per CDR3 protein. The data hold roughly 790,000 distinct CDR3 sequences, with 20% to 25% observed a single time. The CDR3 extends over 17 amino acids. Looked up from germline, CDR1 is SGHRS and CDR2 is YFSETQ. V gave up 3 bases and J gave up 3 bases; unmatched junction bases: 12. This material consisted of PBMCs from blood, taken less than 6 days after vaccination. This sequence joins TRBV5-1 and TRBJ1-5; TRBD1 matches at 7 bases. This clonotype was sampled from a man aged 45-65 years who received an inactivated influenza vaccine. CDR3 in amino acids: CASSYPGQSAFNQPQHF. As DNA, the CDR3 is TGCGCCAGCAGCTATCCGGGACAGTCGGCTTTCAATCAGCCCCAGCATTTT. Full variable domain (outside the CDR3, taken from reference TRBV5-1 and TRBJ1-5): KAGVTQTPRYLIKTRGQQVTLSCSPISGHRSVSWYQQTPGQGLQFLFEYFSETQRNKGNFPGRFSGRQFSNSRSEMNVSTLELGDSALYLCASSYPGQSAFNQPQHFGDGTRLSIL.